A selection of T cell receptor beta chains follows, all from one sample in a study of HIV-infected children after antiretroviral therapy interruption. TCRdb reprocessed the 3' RACE reads via MiXCR and lists one record per CDR3 protein. The sample holds over 7,000 distinct CDR3 sequences, more than 15% seen once. This sample comprised CD45RO+ CD8+ T cells from PBMCs, pooled from several time points, obtained from a donor given antiretroviral therapy, either interrupted or continuous. These receptors were collected from a pool of human donors with HIV. Both conserved end residues are part of each CDR3. D genes are given only for firm matches. Where a row states a size, it is once, few, many or the class of an expanded clone; other rows omit it.

CDR3nt | CDR3aa | d_gene | v_gene | abundance | j_gene
TGTGCCAGCAGTGACTCGTTCGGGAGGGCTTACAATGAGCAGTTCTTC | CASSDSFGRAYNEQFF | TRBD2 | TRBV6-4 | many | TRBJ2-1
TGCGCCAGCAGCCAAGACGAGGACTCTGGAAACACCATATATTTT | CASSQDEDSGNTIYF | - | TRBV4-1 | many | TRBJ1-3
TGTGCCAGCAGCTTAACCCCCACAGGGGAGGCCACCGGGGAGCTGTTTTTT | CASSLTPTGEATGELFF | - | TRBV7-3 | many | TRBJ2-2
TGTGCCAGCAGGGCCGGGACAGGGTGGGATGAGCAGTTCTTC | CASRAGTGWDEQFF | TRBD1 | TRBV11-2 | medium-sized | TRBJ2-1
TGCGCCAGCAGCTTGGGGCGAGAGACCCAGTACTTC | CASSLGRETQYF | - | TRBV5-1 | few | TRBJ2-5
TGTGCCAGCAGTTTGGAGGAGACAGGGGGACGCGATGAGCAGTTCTTC | CASSLEETGGRDEQFF | TRBD1 | TRBV28 | medium-sized | TRBJ2-1
TGTGCCAGCAGTTATGGTAGGGCTAGCGGGATCTACGAGCAGTACTTC | CASSYGRASGIYEQYF | TRBD2 | TRBV6-5 | many | TRBJ2-7
TGTGCCAGCAGTTTATCACCAGGGAACACTGAAGCTTTCTTT | CASSLSPGNTEAFF | - | TRBV28 | many | TRBJ1-1
TGCAGCGTTGTACCGGGACAGGGTCGAATAAGTGAGCAGTTCTTC | CSVVPGQGRISEQFF | TRBD1 | TRBV29-1 | - | TRBJ2-1
TGTGCCTGGAGCCGGGACAGGGCTGCTTTCTTT | CAWSRDRAAFF | TRBD1 | TRBV30 | - | TRBJ1-1
TGTGCCAGCAGTCGGACAGAGGGGTATGGAAACACCATATATTTT | CASSRTEGYGNTIYF | - | TRBV2 | many | TRBJ1-3
TGCAGTGCTCTCGGACAGGGTGGGGAGCAGTACTTC | CSALGQGGEQYF | TRBD1 | TRBV20-1 | many | TRBJ2-7
TGTGCCAGCAGTCCCGCCTACGAGCAGTACTTC | CASSPAYEQYF | - | TRBV28 | many | TRBJ2-7
TGCGCCAGCAGCTTGGACGCTTCCTATGGCTACACCTTC | CASSLDASYGYTF | - | TRBV5-1 | many | TRBJ1-2
TGTGCCAGCAGTTTGACGGGGGAAGACCAAGAGACCCAGTACTTC | CASSLTGEDQETQYF | - | TRBV27 | many | TRBJ2-5
TGTGCCAGCAGACTAGGGACGATTTTAAACACCGGGGAGCTGTTTTTT | CASRLGTILNTGELFF | - | TRBV7-9 | many | TRBJ2-2
TGCAGCGGCAACCTGTACCAAGAGACCCAGTACTTC | CSGNLYQETQYF | - | TRBV29-1 | many | TRBJ2-5
TGTGCCAGCAGTTTAAACCCCCTATGGGCCGAGCAGTACTTC | CASSLNPLWAEQYF | - | TRBV12-3/TRBV12-4 | many | TRBJ2-7
TGCAGTGCTAGAGATTCGAAATACGAGCAGTACTTC | CSARDSKYEQYF | - | TRBV20-1 | many | TRBJ2-7
TGTGCCAGCGACAGGGTCAATGAGCAGTTCTTC | CASDRVNEQFF | TRBD1 | TRBV19 | many | TRBJ2-1
TGTGCCAGCAGTTCCAACCCTCGGGGGGCGTATACAGATACGCAGTATTTT | CASSSNPRGAYTDTQYF | - | TRBV6-5 | medium-sized | TRBJ2-3
TGTGCCAGCAGCCCTCGAGCAGGGTCGGATAGGGAGACCCAGTACTTC | CASSPRAGSDRETQYF | - | TRBV5-6 | many | TRBJ2-5
TGTGCCAGCAGTTTCGAGGGTCTTGGCTACGAGCAGTACTTC | CASSFEGLGYEQYF | - | TRBV12-3/TRBV12-4 | few | TRBJ2-7
TGCAGTGCTAGTTCCAGGGAGGCCTACGAGCAGTACTTC | CSASSREAYEQYF | - | TRBV20-1 | few | TRBJ2-7
TGTGCCAGCAGTTCAAGCTACAGGGGCGAGCAGTACTTC | CASSSSYRGEQYF | TRBD1 | TRBV27 | medium-sized | TRBJ2-7
TGCAGTGCTAGAGATGCCAGGAACACTGAAGCTTTCTTT | CSARDARNTEAFF | - | TRBV20-1 | many | TRBJ1-1
TGTGCCAGCAGCCGTGGACTAGTGCCCGAAATGGGCACAGATACGCAGTATTTT | CASSRGLVPEMGTDTQYF | TRBD2 | TRBV6-6 | medium-sized | TRBJ2-3
TGCGCCAGCAGCCAAGGAGCGGCTGGGATAACCAAAAACATTCAGTACTTC | CASSQGAAGITKNIQYF | - | TRBV4-1 | many | TRBJ2-4
TGTGCCAGCACTTCCATAGCGCCAGGTACGCAGTATTTT | CASTSIAPGTQYF | - | TRBV12-3/TRBV12-4 | - | TRBJ2-3
TGTGCCAGCAGCTTAGCGGGACAGGGGCCCTATGGCTACACCTTC | CASSLAGQGPYGYTF | TRBD1 | TRBV11-1 | few | TRBJ1-2
TGTGCCACCAGTGATCCTTGGACAGGGGACACCGGGGAGCTGTTTTTT | CATSDPWTGDTGELFF | TRBD1 | TRBV24-1 | few | TRBJ2-2
TGTGCCAGCAAGTCCTACGAGCAGTACTTC | CASKSYEQYF | - | TRBV27 | medium-sized | TRBJ2-7
TGTGCCAGCAGGAATATTGGAGGCACAGATACGCAGTATTTT | CASRNIGGTDTQYF | - | TRBV28 | medium-sized | TRBJ2-3
TGCGCCAGCAGCTTCGGTCGCGACGGCCCCTCCTACGAGCAGTACTTC | CASSFGRDGPSYEQYF | - | TRBV5-1 | many | TRBJ2-7
TGTGCCAGCAGCCAAGAAGGTAGAGTCACTGAAGCTTTCTTT | CASSQEGRVTEAFF | - | TRBV3-1 | many | TRBJ1-1
TGTGCCAGCAGCCTAAGGGGTTTTTGGCTTAACTATGGCTACACCTTC | CASSLRGFWLNYGYTF | - | TRBV12-3/TRBV12-4 | many | TRBJ1-2
TGTGCCAGCAGTCGGACAGGGCTCCACCAGCCCCAGCATTTT | CASSRTGLHQPQHF | TRBD1 | TRBV12-3/TRBV12-4 | - | TRBJ1-5
TGTGCCAGCAGCTCCTTCAGGGGGGGCATCGAAGGTCAGCCCCAGCATTTT | CASSSFRGGIEGQPQHF | TRBD1 | TRBV7-9 | many | TRBJ1-5
TGTGCCAACCCCCAGCGGGGGGTTAACAATGAGCAGTTCTTC | CANPQRGVNNEQFF | TRBD2 | TRBV11-3 | many | TRBJ2-1
TGTGCCAGCAGCCCGACTAGCGGGGATTACAATGAGCAGTTCTTC | CASSPTSGDYNEQFF | TRBD2 | TRBV7-3 | few | TRBJ2-1
TGTGCCAGCAGCTTGGTGCGGAATGAAAAACTGTTTTTT | CASSLVRNEKLFF | - | TRBV5-8 | medium-sized | TRBJ1-4
TGTGCCAGTAATAAGCGGGGAGACGACGAGCAGTACTTC | CASNKRGDDEQYF | TRBD2 | TRBV19 | medium-sized | TRBJ2-7
TGTGCCGTCCGGGACAGTCACACCGGGGAGCTGTTTTTT | CAVRDSHTGELFF | TRBD1 | TRBV10-3 | many | TRBJ2-2
TGTGCCAGCAGCAGGGACACTGGAAACACCATATATTTT | CASSRDTGNTIYF | - | TRBV2 | many | TRBJ1-3